This T cell receptor beta chain emerged from a study of cytomegalovirus exposure and HLA in healthy donors. PCR employed 60 Vbeta and 13 Jbeta primers. Measured with immunoSEQ multiplex PCR; TCRdb has only the in-frame clones, and not every one. The data show approximately 110,000 clones, 65% to 80% seen once. Trimming shortened V by 3 bases and J by 5 bases, and 8 bases separated the two germline ends. Per germline, CDR1 MNHNS and CDR2 SASEGT. The CDR3 loop spans 13 amino acids. On this clone itself: Antigen specificity is unknown.

Study-wide results and limits: It is likely that the observed cluster of highly shared sequence variants was a sequencing artifact. Cytomegalovirus-associated status was assigned to about 160 TCR beta chains. A later analysis reportedly found that, within productive TCRs, an Asian-associated ancestry cluster had fewer N-insertions than the mean observed across the roughly 610 donors. As a later analysis showed, several of the most significant clusters appeared to be linked to common viral pathogens.

The material sequenced was PBMCs. The receptor was derived from a male donor in good health and CMV-seronegative. The chain carries TRBV6-1 and TRBJ1-5; D unclear. CDR3 protein: CASSEGSHQPQHF. CDR3 DNA: TGTGCCAGCAGTGAGGGCAGTCATCAGCCCCAGCATTTT.